The 14 T cell receptor beta chains below all came from one sample that was sequenced in a study of blood T cell repertoires in COVID-19. Assay: immunoSEQ multiplex PCR; the TCRdb copy retains only in-frame clones and omits some. The top ten clones hold roughly 20% of a sample with 200,000 to 250,000 clones, under 90% of them seen once. Sequences were obtained from peripheral blood. All receptors derive from a woman of 80 years or more with active or convalescent COVID-19.

The chain couples TRBV19 to TRBJ2-6; no clear D gene. The germline V gene encodes CDR1 LNHDA and CDR2 SQIVND (reference sequence). The length of the CDR3 is 16 residues. V lost 5 bases to trimming and J lost 0 bases, with 11 bases between them. CDR3 loop: CASSSHAASGANVLTF. The CDR3 DNA sequence: TGTGCCAGTAGTTCTCATGCGGCCTCTGGGGCCAACGTCCTGACTTTC.

The rearrangement uses TRBV5-8 and TRBJ2-4; possible D gene TRBD1, 5 bases. Trimming stripped 4 bases from V and 0 bases from J, with 11 bases between. This CDR3 has 15 residues. CDR1 is SGHTS and CDR2 is YDEGEE in the germline V gene. DNA for the CDR3: TGTGCCAGCAGCCCCAGACAGCTAGCCAAAAACATTCAGTACTTC. Translating gives CASSPRQLAKNIQYF.

The chain couples TRBV25-1 to TRBJ1-1, with 11 bases fitting TRBD1. CDR3 length: 15 amino acids. The germline gives CDR1 MGHDK, CDR2 SYGVNS. V was clipped by 7 bases and J by 7 bases; unmatched bases: 11. The CDR3 bases are TGTGCCAGCACATCGGACAGGGGGCGGTTGGGTGAAGCTTTCTTT. Its protein is CASTSDRGRLGEAFF.

The rearrangement uses TRBV7-3 and TRBJ2-1; tentative D call: TRBD2 (5 bases). Trimming took off 5 bases at V and 9 bases at J, with 14 bases between the two ends. The CDR3 runs to 13 residues. Germline V gene data show CDR1 as SGHTA and CDR2 as FQGTGA. The CDR3: CASSTSLVGEQFF. The CDR3 DNA sequence: TGTGCCAGCAGCACCTCACTAGTTGGTGAGCAGTTCTTC.

In its sample, this clone was seen once. The chain employs TRBV7-3 and TRBJ2-7; possible D gene TRBD2, 6 bases. V was cut by 2 bases and J by 2 bases, with 13 bases left in between. The CDR3 is made up of 15 amino acids. CDR1 SGHTA and CDR2 FQGTGA come from the germline V gene. The CDR3 coding sequence is TGTGCCAGCAGCTTATCTGCCAGCGGGCCCTACGAGCAGTACTTC. It codes for CASSLSASGPYEQYF. Full variable domain (remainder filled in from reference TRBV7-3 and TRBJ2-7): GAGVSQTPSNKVTEKGKYVELRCDPISGHTALYWYRQSLGQGPEFLIYFQGTGAADDSGLPNDRFFAVRPEGSVSTLKIQRTERGDSAVYLCASSLSASGPYEQYFGPGTRLTVT.

V and J are TRBV5-1 and TRBJ2-5; 7 nucleotides align to TRBD2. The V gene end was trimmed by 2 bases and the J gene end by 1 base; junction bases not matched to a gene: 8. Looked up from germline, CDR1 is SGHRS and CDR2 is YFSETQ. The CDR3 consists of 16 residues. For the CDR3, the DNA is TGCGCCAGCAGCTTCGGGGTAGCGGGTGTCCAAGAGACCCAGTACTTC. Protein sequence: CASSFGVAGVQETQYF.

This sequence joins TRBV5-4 and TRBJ2-4; TRBD1 matches at 9 bases. The trim removed 0 bases at V and 9 bases at J, leaving 13 bases unmatched. CDR3 size: 17 residues. Germline CDR1 SGHNT, CDR2 YYREEE (reference sequence). CDR3 DNA: TGTGCCAGCAGCTTGGCCGGGGGACAGGGCGGGTTTATCATTCAGTACTTC. It yields the protein CASSLAGGQGGFIIQYF.

The chain couples TRBV11-2 to TRBJ1-1; the D is unclear. The CDR3 is made up of 16 amino acids. The V end lost 0 bases, the J end lost 3 bases, and 14 bases lay between the germline ends. Germline CDR1 is SGHAT and CDR2 is FQNNGV. CDR3 coding DNA: TGTGCCAGCAGCTTAGATCCGACACGATCTCACACTGAAGCTTTCTTT. Protein sequence: CASSLDPTRSHTEAFF.

The rearrangement joins TRBV6-5 to TRBJ1-2, with D hard to call. V was clipped by 0 bases and J by 1 base, with 6 bases between them. The CDR3 has 14 residues. Germline V gene data show CDR1 as MNHEY and CDR2 as SVGAGI. CDR3 sequence (DNA): TGTGCCAGCAGTTACTCCGGTCTTAACTATGGCTACACCTTC. Its protein is CASSYSGLNYGYTF.

The rearrangement joins TRBV7-9 to TRBJ1-6, with 9 positions matching TRBD1. V gave up 5 bases and J gave up 7 bases; unmatched junction bases: 6. The CDR3 is 15 residues long. The germline V gene has CDR1 SEHNR and CDR2 FQNEAQ (reference sequence). In DNA, the CDR3 is TGTGCCAGCAGCGCTAGACAGGGGGGGAATTCACCCCTCCACTTT. Encoded protein: CASSARQGGNSPLHF.

This clone was seen just once. This chain joins TRBV2 and TRBJ1-1; 9 bases align to TRBD1. The CDR3 runs 14 residues. V was pared by 4 bases and J by 5 bases, with 5 bases of the junction left unmatched. Germline values: CDR1 SNHLY, CDR2 FYNNEI. CDR3 nucleotides: TGTGCCAGCAGTGTACAGGGGGCGATGACTGAAGCTTTCTTT. Residues: CASSVQGAMTEAFF.

V and J are TRBV11-2 and TRBJ2-1, with TRBD2 matching over 11 bases. J gave up 7 bases and V 3 bases, and 5 bases lay outside the gene matches. Germline values: CDR1 SGHAT, CDR2 FQNNGV. The CDR3 has 15 residues. The DNA for the CDR3 is TGTGCCAGCAGCTTGGCTAGCGGGGGGTGGAATGAGCAGTTCTTC. Encoded protein: CASSLASGGWNEQFF.

This chain connects TRBV19 to TRBJ2-3; TRBD1 is a possible D gene (5 bases). The ends were cut back, 2 bases at V and 6 bases at J, with 12 bases in the middle. From germline, CDR1 is LNHDA and CDR2 SQIVND (reference sequence). CDR3 length: 14 amino acids. CDR3 amino acids: CASSIQGDLDTQYF. For the CDR3, the DNA is TGTGCCAGTAGTATACAGGGTGATCTCGATACGCAGTATTTT.

The chain couples TRBV11-3 to TRBJ2-5; D not resolved. The CDR3 sequence is 14 residues long. Trimming removed 5 bases at V and 4 bases at J, with 14 bases between. Germline V CDR1 and CDR2: SGHNT, YENEEA. The CDR3 region is CASSVGGDSETQYF. Here the CDR3 DNA reads TGTGCCAGCAGCGTGGGTGGTGACTCAGAGACCCAGTACTTC.